Below, one TCR beta chain is given with its context. The CDR3 length is 14 residues. The germline V and J ends were trimmed by 2 bases and 3 bases, with 10 bases remaining between them. CDR1 MGHRA and CDR2 YSYEKL come from the germline V gene. Produced via immunoSEQ multiplex PCR; TCRdb's table is partial and in-frame only. The table includes 45,000 to 65,000 clones, 90% to 95% detected once. This entry is derived from a study of blood T cell repertoires in COVID-19. Sequencing input: peripheral blood. This sequence originates from a man in his forties or fifties with acute or convalescent COVID-19. The rearrangement joins TRBV4-1 to TRBJ1-1; a possible D gene is TRBD1 (5 bases). CDR3 nucleotides: TGCGCCAGCAGCCAACCTCAAGGGGACACTGAAGCTTTCTTT. Encoded protein: CASSQPQGDTEAFF.